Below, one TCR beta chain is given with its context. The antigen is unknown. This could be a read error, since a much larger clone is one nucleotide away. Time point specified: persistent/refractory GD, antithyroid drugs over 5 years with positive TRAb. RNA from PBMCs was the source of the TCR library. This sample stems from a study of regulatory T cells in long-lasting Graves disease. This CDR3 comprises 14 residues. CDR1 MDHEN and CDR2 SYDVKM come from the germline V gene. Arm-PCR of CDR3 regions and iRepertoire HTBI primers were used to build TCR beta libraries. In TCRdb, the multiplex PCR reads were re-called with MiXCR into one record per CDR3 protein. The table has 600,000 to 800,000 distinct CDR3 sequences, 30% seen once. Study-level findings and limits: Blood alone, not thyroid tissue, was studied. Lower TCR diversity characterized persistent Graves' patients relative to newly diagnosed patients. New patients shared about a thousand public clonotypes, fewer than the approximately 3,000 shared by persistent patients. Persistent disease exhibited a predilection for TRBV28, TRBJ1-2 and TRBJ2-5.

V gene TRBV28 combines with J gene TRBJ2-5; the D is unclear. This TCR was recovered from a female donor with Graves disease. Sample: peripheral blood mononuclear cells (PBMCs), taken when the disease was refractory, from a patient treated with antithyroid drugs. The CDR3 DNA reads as TGTGCCAGCGGTTTAGTGAATCCGAGGGAGACCCAGTACTTC. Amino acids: CASGLVNPRETQYF.